Only a few counts were recorded for the clone carrying this T cell receptor beta chain. Its matching antigen is unknown. A multiplex PCR was run with 60 Vbeta primers and 13 Jbeta primers. In the original processing: There were around 80 million unique TCR beta chains by a later count, and some 11 million of them were shared. Clones were sequenced by immunoSEQ multiplex PCR, and TCRdb holds only the in-frame ones, with some missing. That table furnishes V, J and clone size, whereas the DNA furnished D and trimming. The sample includes around 120,000 clones, roughly four fifths seen only once; the top ten take roughly 3.1%. This sample was included in a study of cytomegalovirus exposure and HLA in healthy donors. Germline V gene lookup returns CDR1 SGDLS and CDR2 YYNGEE. The junction had 8 bases not matched to a gene; V was cut back by 1 base and J by 5 bases. The CDR3 consists of 15 residues. Regarding the study as a whole: Most subjects' HLA-A and HLA-B alleles were reportedly predicted from TCR beta sequences. Several top significant clusters appeared, in a later analysis, to be linked to common viral pathogens. Associated with cytomegalovirus, according to the listing, were 170 or so TCR beta chains.

The source of this sequence is a woman aged 25-40 years in good health and CMV-seropositive. Input material: PBMCs. The chain is built from TRBV9 and TRBJ1-2; 7 bases are a match to TRBD1. CDR3 residues: CASSVLAGGEYGYTF. CDR3 bases: TGTGCCAGCAGCGTATTGGCAGGGGGAGAATATGGCTACACCTTC.